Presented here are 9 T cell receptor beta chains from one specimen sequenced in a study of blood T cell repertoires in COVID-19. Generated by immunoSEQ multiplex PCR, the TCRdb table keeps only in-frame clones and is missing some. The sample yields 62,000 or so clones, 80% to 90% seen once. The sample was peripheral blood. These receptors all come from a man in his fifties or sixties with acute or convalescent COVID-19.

Here the CDR3 DNA reads TGTGCCAGTGGGACAGGCGCAACTAATGAAAAACTGTTTTTT. Protein product: CASGTGATNEKLFF. The V and J genes are TRBV11-2 and TRBJ1-4; TRBD1 matches 8 bases. In germline, CDR1 is SGHAT, CDR2 FQNNGV. After removal of 9 bases from V and 0 bases from J, the junction contained 3 bases not matched to a gene. The CDR3 contains 14 residues.

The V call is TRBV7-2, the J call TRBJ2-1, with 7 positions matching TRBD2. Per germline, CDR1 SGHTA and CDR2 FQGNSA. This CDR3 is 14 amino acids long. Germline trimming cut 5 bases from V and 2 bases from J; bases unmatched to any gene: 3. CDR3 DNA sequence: TGTGCCAGCAGCCCTAGCGGAGCCTACAATGAGCAGTTCTTC. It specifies CASSPSGAYNEQFF.

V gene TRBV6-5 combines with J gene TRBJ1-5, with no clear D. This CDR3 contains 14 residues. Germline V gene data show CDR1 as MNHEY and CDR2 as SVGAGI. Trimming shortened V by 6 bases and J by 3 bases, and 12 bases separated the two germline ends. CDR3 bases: TGTGCCAGCAGCGCGGGTTGGTCCAATCAGCCCCAGCATTTT. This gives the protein CASSAGWSNQPQHF.

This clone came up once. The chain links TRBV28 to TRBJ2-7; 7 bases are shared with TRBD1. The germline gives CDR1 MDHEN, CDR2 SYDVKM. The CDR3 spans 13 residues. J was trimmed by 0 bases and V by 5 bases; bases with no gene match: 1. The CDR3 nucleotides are TGTGCCAGCAGTCCAGGGGGCTCCTACGAGCAGTACGTC. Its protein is CASSPGGSYEQYV.

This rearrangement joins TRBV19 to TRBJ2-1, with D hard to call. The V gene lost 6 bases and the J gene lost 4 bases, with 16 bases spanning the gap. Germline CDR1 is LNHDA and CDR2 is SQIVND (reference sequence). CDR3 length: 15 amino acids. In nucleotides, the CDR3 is TGTGCCAGTAGCCCAGGATCCAGAACATACAATGAGCAGTTCTTC. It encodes CASSPGSRTYNEQFF.

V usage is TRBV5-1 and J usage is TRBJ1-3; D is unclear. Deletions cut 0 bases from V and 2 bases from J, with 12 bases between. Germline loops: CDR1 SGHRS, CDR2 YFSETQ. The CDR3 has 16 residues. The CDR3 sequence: CASSLAPEGAGNTIYF. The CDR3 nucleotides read TGCGCCAGCAGCTTGGCCCCAGAAGGAGCTGGAAACACCATATATTTT.

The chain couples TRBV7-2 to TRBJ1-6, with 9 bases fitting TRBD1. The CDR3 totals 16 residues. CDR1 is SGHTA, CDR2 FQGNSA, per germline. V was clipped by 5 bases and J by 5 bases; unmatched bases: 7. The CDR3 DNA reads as TGTGCCAGCAGCACCGGACAGGGGATTAATAATTCACCCCTCCACTTT. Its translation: CASSTGQGINNSPLHF.

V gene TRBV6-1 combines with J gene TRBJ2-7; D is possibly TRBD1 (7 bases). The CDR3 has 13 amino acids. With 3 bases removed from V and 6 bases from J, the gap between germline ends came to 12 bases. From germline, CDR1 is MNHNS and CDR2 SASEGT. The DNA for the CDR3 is TGTGCCAGCAGTGACCACAGGGGAGGCGAGCAGTACGTC. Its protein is CASSDHRGGEQYV.

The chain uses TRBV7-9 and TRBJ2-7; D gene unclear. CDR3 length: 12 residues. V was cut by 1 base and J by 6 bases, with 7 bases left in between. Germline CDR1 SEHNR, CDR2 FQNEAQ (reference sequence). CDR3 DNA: TGTGCCAGCAGCTTAGTCCCTCTCGAGCAGTACTTC. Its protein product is CASSLVPLEQYF. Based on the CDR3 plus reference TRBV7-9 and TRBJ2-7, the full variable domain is DTGVSQNPRHKITKRGQNVTFRCDPISEHNRLYWYRQTLGQGPEFLTYFQNEAQLEKSRLLSDRFSAERPKGSFSTLEIQRTEQGDSAMYLCASSLVPLEQYFGPGTRLTVT.